This T cell receptor (beta chain) appears in the sequencing data of a study of control samples from healthy donors and cancer patients (TCRdb year 2020). Cut back by 1 base and 2 bases, the V and J ends lie 13 bases apart. In the germline V gene, CDR1 corresponds to SGDLS and CDR2 to YYNGEE. The CDR3 covers 16 residues, taking in both the cysteine and the phenylalanine. Only the CDR3 DNA stays, 48 bases, in frame from base 1. This clone was detected once. What antigen it recognizes has not been identified. No base qualities exist here, and no much larger clone lies one base off it. The library was prepared using the immunoSEQ multiplex PCR assay. Held by TCRdb, this immuneACCESS table contains in-frame sequences only and omits some clones. Under half of the omission traces to an unresolved V gene where checked; the cause of the rest is unknown. The sample data list roughly 130,000 clones, and 75% to 95% of these were observed just once. Approximately 9% of the sample belongs to the ten largest clones.

The clonotype comes from a man between 18 and 35 years old in good health. The specimen sequenced was blood. This chain is built from TRBV9 and TRBJ2-1, with the D segment identity uncertain. This receptor carries the CDR3 CASSVRTTLAYNEQFF. The DNA sequence follows: TGTGCCAGCAGCGTAAGGACCACCCTCGCCTACAATGAGCAGTTCTTC.